The rows below give T cell receptor beta chains drawn from one sample of a study of blood T cell repertoires in COVID-19. Profiled with immunoSEQ multiplex PCR; TCRdb holds only in-frame clones, not every one. The data hold about 100,000 clones, with 70% to 90% observed a single time. The sample consisted of peripheral blood. The source is a human donor in a cohort sampled during active COVID-19. Both conserved end residues are part of each CDR3. D genes are given only for firm matches. Rows may omit the clone size; those that give it use once, few, many or a size class.

J gene | clone size | D gene | V gene | CDR3 protein | CDR3 DNA
TRBJ2-7 | once | TRBD1 | TRBV7-2 | CASSQTGQFLYEQYF | TGTGCCAGCAGCCAGACAGGGCAATTCCTCTACGAGCAGTACTTC
TRBJ2-3 | . | . | TRBV24-1 | CATSDTGGHTDTQYF | TGTGCCACCAGTGATACCGGGGGGCACACAGATACGCAGTATTTT
TRBJ1-2 | . | . | TRBV6-5 | CASSYPGKNYGYTF | TGTGCCAGCAGTTACCCAGGGAAGAACTATGGCTACACCTTC
TRBJ1-3 | . | TRBD1 | TRBV10-2 | CASSEPKTGTGNTIYF | TGCGCCAGCAGTGAGCCCAAGACAGGGACTGGAAACACCATATATTTT
TRBJ2-1 | once | . | TRBV29-1 | CSVEAGFTYNEQFF | TGCAGCGTTGAAGCAGGGTTCACCTACAATGAGCAGTTCTTC
TRBJ2-3 | . | TRBD2 | TRBV5-1 | CASSPFRSGRATDTQYF | TGCGCCAGCAGCCCCTTTAGAAGCGGGAGGGCCACCGATACGCAGTATTTT
TRBJ1-6 | . | TRBD1 | TRBV25-1 | CASSETLQGRKSPLHF | TGTGCCAGCAGTGAAACCCTACAGGGGCGGAAGTCACCCCTCCACTTT
TRBJ2-7 | once | . | TRBV4-1 | CASSQGLDSSYEQYF | TGCGCCAGCAGCCAAGGATTGGACAGCTCCTACGAGCAGTACTTC
TRBJ2-1 | . | TRBD2 | TRBV6-2/TRBV6-3 | CASSISGSNNEQFF | TGTGCCAGCAGCATTAGCGGGAGTAACAATGAGCAGTTCTTC
TRBJ2-2 | . | . | TRBV28 | CASSLTLPRGTGELFF | TGTGCCAGCAGTTTGACCCTCCCGCGCGGCACCGGGGAGCTGTTTTTT
TRBJ2-1 | . | . | TRBV25-1 | CASSEMGTSYNEQFF | TGTGCCAGCAGTGAAATGGGGACATCCTACAATGAGCAGTTCTTC
TRBJ1-1 | . | TRBD1 | TRBV7-9 | CASSRGGNSLNTEAFF | TGTGCCAGCAGCCGAGGGGGCAACTCCCTGAACACTGAAGCTTTCTTT
TRBJ2-3 | . | . | TRBV12-3/TRBV12-4 | CASNQIGGGTQYF | TGTGCCAGCAACCAGATAGGGGGAGGGACGCAGTATTTT
TRBJ2-1 | . | TRBD2 | TRBV6-5 | CASSYLAGAVYNEQFF | TGTGCCAGCAGCTACCTAGCGGGAGCCGTCTACAATGAGCAGTTCTTC
TRBJ2-7 | . | . | TRBV5-4 | CASSGGLAGYEQYF | TGTGCCAGCAGCGGGGGACTTGCTGGCTACGAGCAGTACTTC
TRBJ1-4 | . | . | TRBV5-6 | CASSLGQTITNEKLFF | TGTGCCAGCAGCTTGGGGCAGACTATAACTAATGAAAAACTGTTTTTT
TRBJ2-7 | few | . | TRBV4-1 | CASSPRDTAREQYF | TGCGCCAGCAGCCCTCGGGACACCGCTCGTGAGCAGTACTTC
TRBJ1-2 | . | . | TRBV10-2 | CASTRGTDYGYTF | TGCGCCAGCACCCGGGGGACGGACTATGGCTACACCTTC
TRBJ2-7 | . | TRBD2 | TRBV3-1/TRBV3-2 | CASSQRLGLAGTYFRNEQYF | TGTGCCAGCAGCCAAAGACTCGGACTAGCGGGAACCTATTTTAGGAACGAGCAGTACTTC
TRBJ1-6 | . | . | TRBV12-3/TRBV12-4 | CASSLLTPSPLHF | TGTGCCAGCAGTTTATTAACACCTTCACCCCTCCACTTT
TRBJ2-1 | . | TRBD2 | TRBV25-1 | CASSERLAVVNEQFF | TGTGCCAGCAGTGAGAGGCTAGCGGTCGTCAATGAGCAGTTCTTC
TRBJ1-1 | . | . | TRBV7-9 | CASSFGGNTEAFF | TGTGCCAGCAGCTTTGGAGGAAACACTGAAGCTTTCTTT
TRBJ1-3 | . | TRBD1 | TRBV4-1 | CASSIGGGKGNTIYF | TGCGCCAGCAGCATAGGGGGCGGAAAAGGAAACACCATATATTTT
TRBJ2-4 | . | TRBD2 | TRBV3-1/TRBV3-2 | CASSEGLAGVGTAKNIQYF | TGTGCCAGCAGCGAGGGACTAGCGGGAGTCGGTACGGCCAAAAACATTCAGTACTTC
TRBJ2-1 | . | TRBD2 | TRBV9 | CASSVSSGSPHEQFF | TGTGCCAGCAGCGTATCTAGCGGGAGTCCTCATGAGCAGTTCTTC
TRBJ1-5 | . | . | TRBV28 | CASLMGGSNQPQHF | TGTGCCAGCCTTATGGGAGGTAGCAATCAGCCCCAGCATTTT
TRBJ1-5 | few | TRBD1 | TRBV5-1 | CASSSGGGLEPQHF | TGCGCCAGCAGTTCAGGAGGGGGCCTGGAGCCCCAGCATTTT
TRBJ2-7 | . | TRBD1 | TRBV5-4 | CASSKTGTGLLEQYF | TGTGCCAGCAGCAAAACCGGGACAGGTCTTTTAGAGCAGTACTTC
TRBJ1-6 | . | TRBD1 | TRBV19 | CASSIRDSQNSPLHF | TGTGCCAGTAGTATACGGGACAGCCAAAATTCACCCCTCCACTTT
TRBJ1-1 | . | . | TRBV20-1 | CSASGNTEAFF | TGCAGTGCTAGCGGGAACACTGAAGCTTTCTTT
TRBJ2-7 | . | . | TRBV7-2 | CASSLQAVSYEQYF | TGTGCCAGCAGCCTTCAGGCAGTATCCTACGAGCAGTACTTC
TRBJ2-1 | . | . | TRBV7-3 | CASSSPGIGAGDEQFF | TGTGCCAGCAGCTCACCAGGAATAGGCGCCGGGGATGAGCAGTTCTTC
TRBJ1-2 | few | TRBD1 | TRBV5-5 | CASSFDGTGNLGGYTF | TGTGCCAGCAGCTTTGACGGGACAGGGAACCTCGGAGGCTACACCTTC
TRBJ1-1 | . | TRBD1 | TRBV5-1 | CASSPVNRGLDTEAFF | TGCGCCAGCAGCCCGGTCAACAGGGGGCTAGACACTGAAGCTTTCTTT
TRBJ2-4 | . | TRBD1 | TRBV30 | CAYGTENIQYF | TGTGCCTACGGGACAGAAAACATTCAGTACTTC
TRBJ1-2 | . | . | TRBV5-1 | CASSFSPPANYGYTF | TGCGCCAGCAGCTTCTCCCCTCCGGCTAACTATGGCTACACCTTC
TRBJ2-1 | . | TRBD2 | TRBV25-1 | CASSEKAGVGEQFF | TGTGCCAGCAGTGAAAAAGCGGGAGTAGGTGAGCAGTTCTTC
TRBJ1-1 | . | . | TRBV27 | CASSPLRHAEAFF | TGTGCCAGCAGCCCTCTCCGACACGCTGAAGCTTTCTTT
TRBJ1-1 | once | TRBD1 | TRBV28 | CASSFAGTENTEAFF | TGTGCCAGCAGTTTCGCCGGGACAGAGAACACTGAAGCTTTCTTT
TRBJ1-1 | . | . | TRBV19 | CASSIRGNTEAFF | TGTGCCAGTAGTATTAGGGGGAACACTGAAGCTTTCTTT
TRBJ1-2 | few | . | TRBV28 | CASSSSSGTNYGYTF | TGTGCCAGCAGTTCCTCTTCAGGAACTAACTATGGCTACACCTTC
TRBJ2-5 | . | . | TRBV7-6 | CASSLGGEGTQYF | TGTGCCAGCAGCTTAGGGGGAGAGGGGACCCAGTACTTC
TRBJ2-3 | . | TRBD2 | TRBV5-1 | CASKLSGRRVTDTQYF | TGCGCCAGCAAACTTAGCGGGAGAAGGGTAACAGATACGCAGTATTTT
TRBJ1-5 | . | TRBD1 | TRBV18 | CASSPGQGNQPQHF | TGTGCCAGCTCACCCGGACAGGGGAATCAGCCCCAGCATTTT
TRBJ2-3 | . | TRBD2 | TRBV28 | CASRKLAGGPGRIPDTQYF | TGTGCCAGCAGGAAACTAGCGGGAGGGCCCGGGAGGATCCCAGATACGCAGTATTTT
TRBJ2-2 | . | TRBD2 | TRBV30 | CAWSLDWGLAGDTGELFF | TGTGCCTGGAGTTTGGACTGGGGACTAGCGGGAGATACCGGGGAGCTGTTTTTT
TRBJ2-1 | . | TRBD2 | TRBV12-5 | CASGLATSGRENEQFF | TGTGCTAGTGGTTTGGCCACTAGCGGGAGGGAGAATGAGCAGTTCTTC
TRBJ1-5 | . | . | TRBV5-6 | CASSNGQRNQPQHF | TGTGCCAGCAGCAACGGACAGCGAAATCAGCCCCAGCATTTT
TRBJ2-2 | once | . | TRBV19 | CASTATGATGELFF | TGTGCCAGTACCGCGACAGGTGCCACCGGGGAGCTGTTTTTT
TRBJ1-6 | . | TRBD1 | TRBV10-3 | CAISAGGNSPLHF | TGTGCCATCAGTGCAGGGGGAAATTCACCCCTCCACTTT
TRBJ2-7 | . | . | TRBV25-1 | CASSVEPVGEQYF | TGTGCCAGCAGTGTTGAGCCGGTTGGCGAGCAGTACTTC
TRBJ2-7 | . | TRBD2 | TRBV19 | CASSISGTMHSYEQYF | TGTGCCAGTAGTATATCCGGGACTATGCACTCCTACGAGCAGTACTTC